One sample yielded the 4 T cell receptor beta chains listed below, sequenced in a study of T cell repertoires in cytomegalovirus infection. TCRdb redid the calling of the reads with MiXCR, one entry per CDR3 protein. This table has approximately 170,000 distinct CDR3 sequences, about 15% appearing once. The specimen sequenced was PBMCs. The receptors originated from a human donor in good health (CMV status not recorded). Some clones in this sample may be carry-over from other donors' samples.

This chain joins TRBV29-1 and TRBJ1-2; D gene unclear. The CDR3 is 14 residues long. Germline V gene sequence: CDR1 SQVTM, CDR2 ANQGSEA. The ends were cut back, 5 bases at V and 5 bases at J, with 18 bases in the middle. CDR3 residues: CSVPTDGRAYGYTF. Here the CDR3 DNA reads TGCAGCGTTCCCACGGACGGGAGAGCTTATGGCTACACCTTC.

This clonotype was observed many times. The V gene is TRBV4-1, the J gene TRBJ1-5; the D is unclear. The CDR3 runs to 15 residues. V was pared by 7 bases and J by 1 base, with 14 bases between. The germline gives CDR1 MGHRA, CDR2 YSYEKL. The CDR3 DNA sequence: TGCGCCAGCAAGGCCTTTGGGAGGAGCAATCAGCCCCAGCATTTT. It encodes CASKAFGRSNQPQHF.

A few counts support this clonotype. This chain uses TRBV7-3 with TRBJ2-3; possibly TRBD2 for D (6 bases). Per the germline V gene, CDR1 is SGHTA and CDR2 is FQGTGA. The V end lost 1 base, the J end lost 6 bases, and 20 bases lay between the germline ends. The CDR3 spans 17 residues. In DNA, the CDR3 is TGTGCCAGCAGCTTAAGAGGGCCGGGGAGGACGGGCGATACGCAGTATTTT. This gives the protein CASSLRGPGRTGDTQYF.

This clonotype was seen repeatedly, ten times or more. The J gene is TRBJ2-3, the V gene TRBV7-2; D remains unclear. Trimming removed 3 bases at V and 4 bases at J, with 5 bases between. There are 12 residues in the CDR3. Germline V lookup: CDR1 SGHTA, CDR2 FQGNSA. In nucleotides, the CDR3 is TGTGCCAGCAGCTTGAGACCAGATACGCAGTATTTT. Protein: CASSLRPDTQYF.